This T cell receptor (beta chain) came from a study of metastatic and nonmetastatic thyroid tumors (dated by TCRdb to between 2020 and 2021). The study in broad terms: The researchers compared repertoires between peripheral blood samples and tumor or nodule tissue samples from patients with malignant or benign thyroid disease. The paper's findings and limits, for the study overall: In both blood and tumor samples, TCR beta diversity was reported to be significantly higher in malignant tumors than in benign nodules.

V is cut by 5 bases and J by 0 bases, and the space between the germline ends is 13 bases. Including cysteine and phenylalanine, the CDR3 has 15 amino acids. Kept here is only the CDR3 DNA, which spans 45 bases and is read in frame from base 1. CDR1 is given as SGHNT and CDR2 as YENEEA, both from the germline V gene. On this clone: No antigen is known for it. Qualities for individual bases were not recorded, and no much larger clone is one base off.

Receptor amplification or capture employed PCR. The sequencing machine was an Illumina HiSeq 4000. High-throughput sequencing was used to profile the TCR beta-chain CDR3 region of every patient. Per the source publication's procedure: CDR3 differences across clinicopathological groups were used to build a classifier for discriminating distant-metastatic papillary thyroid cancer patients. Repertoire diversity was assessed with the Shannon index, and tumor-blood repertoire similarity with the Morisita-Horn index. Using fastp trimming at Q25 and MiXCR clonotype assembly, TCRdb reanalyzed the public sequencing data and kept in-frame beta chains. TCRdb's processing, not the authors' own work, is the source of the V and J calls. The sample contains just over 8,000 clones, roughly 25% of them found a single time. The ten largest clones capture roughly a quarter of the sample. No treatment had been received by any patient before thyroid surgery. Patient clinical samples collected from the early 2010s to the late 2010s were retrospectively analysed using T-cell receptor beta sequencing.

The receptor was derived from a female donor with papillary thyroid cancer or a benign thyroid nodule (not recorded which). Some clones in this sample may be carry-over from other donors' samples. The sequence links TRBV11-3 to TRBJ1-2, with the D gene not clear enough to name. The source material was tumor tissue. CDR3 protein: CASSRSGDTNYGYTF. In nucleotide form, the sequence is TGTGCCAGCAGCCGTTCTGGCGACACTAACTATGGCTACACCTTC.